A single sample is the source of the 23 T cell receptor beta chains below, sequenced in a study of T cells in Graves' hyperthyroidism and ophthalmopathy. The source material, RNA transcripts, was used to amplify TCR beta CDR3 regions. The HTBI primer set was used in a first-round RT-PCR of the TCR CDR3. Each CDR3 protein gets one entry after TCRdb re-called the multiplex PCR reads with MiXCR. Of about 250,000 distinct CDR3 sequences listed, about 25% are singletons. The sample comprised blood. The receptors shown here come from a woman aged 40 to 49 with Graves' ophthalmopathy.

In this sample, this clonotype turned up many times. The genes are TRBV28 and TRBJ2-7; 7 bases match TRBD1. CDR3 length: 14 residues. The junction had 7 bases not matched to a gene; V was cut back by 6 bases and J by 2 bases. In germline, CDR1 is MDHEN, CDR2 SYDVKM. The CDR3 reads CASRPGQPAYEQYF. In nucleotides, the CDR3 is TGTGCCAGCAGACCGGGACAGCCAGCCTACGAGCAGTACTTC.

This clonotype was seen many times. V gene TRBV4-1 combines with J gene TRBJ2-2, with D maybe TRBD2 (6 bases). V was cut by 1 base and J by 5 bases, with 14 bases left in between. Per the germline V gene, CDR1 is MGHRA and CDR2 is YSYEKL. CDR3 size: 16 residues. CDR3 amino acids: CASSQGWRRGTGELFF. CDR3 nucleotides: TGCGCCAGCAGCCAAGGATGGCGGAGGGGTACCGGGGAGCTGTTTTTT.

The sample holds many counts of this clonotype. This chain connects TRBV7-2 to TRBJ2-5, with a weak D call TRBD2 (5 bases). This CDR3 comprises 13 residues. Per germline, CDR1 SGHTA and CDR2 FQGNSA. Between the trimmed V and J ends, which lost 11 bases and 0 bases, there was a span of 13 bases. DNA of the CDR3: TGTGCCTCCGGCCAGCGGAACCAAGAGACCCAGTACTTC. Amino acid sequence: CASGQRNQETQYF.

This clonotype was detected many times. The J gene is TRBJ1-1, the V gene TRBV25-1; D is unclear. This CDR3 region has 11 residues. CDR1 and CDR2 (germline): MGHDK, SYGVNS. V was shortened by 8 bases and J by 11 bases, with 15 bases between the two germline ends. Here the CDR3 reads CASRRALDAFF. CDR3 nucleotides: TGTGCCAGCCGGAGGGCCCTGGATGCTTTCTTT. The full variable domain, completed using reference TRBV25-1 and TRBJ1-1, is EADIYQTPRYLVIGTGKKITLECSQTMGHDKMYWYQQDPGMELHLIHYSYGVNSTEKGDLSSESTVSRIRTEHFPLTLESARPSHTSQYLCASRRALDAFFGQGTRLTVV.

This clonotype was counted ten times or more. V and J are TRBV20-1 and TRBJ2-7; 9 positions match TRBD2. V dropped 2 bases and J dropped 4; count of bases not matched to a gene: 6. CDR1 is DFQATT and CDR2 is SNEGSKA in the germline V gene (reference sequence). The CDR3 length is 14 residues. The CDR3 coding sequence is TGCAGTGCTAGACCCGGGACTAGCTTGTACGAGCAGTACTTC. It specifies CSARPGTSLYEQYF.

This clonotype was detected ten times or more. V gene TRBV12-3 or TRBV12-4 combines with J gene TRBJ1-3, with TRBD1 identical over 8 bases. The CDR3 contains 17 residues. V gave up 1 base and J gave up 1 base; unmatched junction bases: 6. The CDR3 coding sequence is TGTGCCAGCAGTTTAGGCACCACAGGGGGTTCTGGAAACACCATATATTTT. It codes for CASSLGTTGGSGNTIYF.

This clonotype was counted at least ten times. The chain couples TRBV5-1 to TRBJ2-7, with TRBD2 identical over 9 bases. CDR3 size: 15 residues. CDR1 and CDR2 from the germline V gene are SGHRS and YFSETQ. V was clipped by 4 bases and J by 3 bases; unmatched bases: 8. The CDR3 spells CASSSPGLALYEQYF. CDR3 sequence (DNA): TGCGCCAGCAGCAGTCCGGGACTAGCTCTCTACGAGCAGTACTTC. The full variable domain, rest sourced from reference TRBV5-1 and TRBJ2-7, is KAGVTQTPRYLIKTRGQQVTLSCSPISGHRSVSWYQQTPGQGLQFLFEYFSETQRNKGNFPGRFSGRQFSNSRSEMNVSTLELGDSALYLCASSSPGLALYEQYFGPGTRLTVT.

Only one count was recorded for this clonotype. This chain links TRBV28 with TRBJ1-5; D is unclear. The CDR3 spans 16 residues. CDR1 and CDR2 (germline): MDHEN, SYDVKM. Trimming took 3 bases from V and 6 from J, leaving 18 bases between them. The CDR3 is CASSFPSAGSSQPQHF. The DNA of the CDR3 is TGTGCCAGCAGTTTTCCGTCGGCAGGATCGAGTCAGCCCCAGCATTTT.

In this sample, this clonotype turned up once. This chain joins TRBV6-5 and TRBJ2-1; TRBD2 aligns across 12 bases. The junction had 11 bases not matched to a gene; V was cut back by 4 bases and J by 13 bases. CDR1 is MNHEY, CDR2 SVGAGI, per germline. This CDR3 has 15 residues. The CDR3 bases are TGTGCCAGCAGTTCACGGACTAGCGGGATTAGAATACAGTTCTTC. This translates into CASSSRTSGIRIQFF.

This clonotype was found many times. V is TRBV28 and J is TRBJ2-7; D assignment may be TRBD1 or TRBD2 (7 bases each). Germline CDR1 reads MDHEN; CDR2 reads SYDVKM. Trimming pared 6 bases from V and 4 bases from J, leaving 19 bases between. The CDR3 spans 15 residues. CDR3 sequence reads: CASSTTQGGRYEQYF. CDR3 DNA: TGTGCCAGCAGCACCACCCAGGGGGGGAGATACGAGCAGTACTTC.

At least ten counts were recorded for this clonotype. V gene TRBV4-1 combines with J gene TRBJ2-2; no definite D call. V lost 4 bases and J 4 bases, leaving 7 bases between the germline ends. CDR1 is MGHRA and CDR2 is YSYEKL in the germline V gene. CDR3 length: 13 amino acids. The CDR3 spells CASSPRATGELFF. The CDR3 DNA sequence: TGCGCCAGCAGCCCTAGGGCCACCGGGGAGCTGTTTTTT.

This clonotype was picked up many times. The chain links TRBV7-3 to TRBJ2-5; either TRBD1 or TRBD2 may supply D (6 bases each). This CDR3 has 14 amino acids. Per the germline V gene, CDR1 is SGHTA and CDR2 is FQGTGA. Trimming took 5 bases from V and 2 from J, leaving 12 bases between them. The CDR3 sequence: CASSQTGAQETQYF. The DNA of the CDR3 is TGTGCCAGCAGCCAGACGGGGGCACAAGAGACCCAGTACTTC.

The CDR3, as DNA: TGCAGTGCTGGACTAGCGGGAGATCGAGAGACCCAGTACTTC. Protein sequence: CSAGLAGDRETQYF. The chain joins TRBV20-1 to TRBJ2-5; 13 bases fit TRBD2. CDR3 size: 14 residues. CDR1 DFQATT and CDR2 SNEGSKA come from the germline V gene (reference sequence). The V gene end was trimmed by 5 bases and the J gene end by 4 bases; junction bases not matched to a gene: 4.

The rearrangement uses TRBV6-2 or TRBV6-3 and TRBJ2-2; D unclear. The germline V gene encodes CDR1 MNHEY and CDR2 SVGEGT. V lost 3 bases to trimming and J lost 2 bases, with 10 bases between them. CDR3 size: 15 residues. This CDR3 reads CASSYNLLNTGELFF. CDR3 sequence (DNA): TGTGCCAGCAGTTATAATCTCCTTAACACCGGGGAGCTGTTTTTT.

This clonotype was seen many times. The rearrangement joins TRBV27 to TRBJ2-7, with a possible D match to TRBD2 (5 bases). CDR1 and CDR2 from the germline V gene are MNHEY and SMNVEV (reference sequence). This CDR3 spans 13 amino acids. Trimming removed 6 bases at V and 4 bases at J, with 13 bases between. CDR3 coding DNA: TGTGCCAGCAGCACTAGGTACGGTTACGAGCAGTACTTC. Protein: CASSTRYGYEQYF.

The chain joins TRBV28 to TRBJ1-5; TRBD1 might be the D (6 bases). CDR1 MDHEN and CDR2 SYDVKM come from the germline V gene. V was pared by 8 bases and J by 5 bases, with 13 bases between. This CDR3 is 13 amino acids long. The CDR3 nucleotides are TGTGCCAGCGCACCCGGGGGCGATCAGCCCCAGCATTTT. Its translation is CASAPGGDQPQHF.

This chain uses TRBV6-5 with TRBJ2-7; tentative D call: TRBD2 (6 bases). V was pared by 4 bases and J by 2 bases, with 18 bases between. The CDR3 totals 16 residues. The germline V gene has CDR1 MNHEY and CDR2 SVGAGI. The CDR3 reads CASSSAGPLGPYEQYF. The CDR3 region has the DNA TGTGCCAGCAGTTCGGCGGGACCACTAGGCCCCTACGAGCAGTACTTC.

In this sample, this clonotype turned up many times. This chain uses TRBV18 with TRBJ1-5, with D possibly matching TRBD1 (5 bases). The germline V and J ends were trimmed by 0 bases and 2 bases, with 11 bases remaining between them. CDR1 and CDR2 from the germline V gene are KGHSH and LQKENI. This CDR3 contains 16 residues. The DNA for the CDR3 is TGTGCCAGCTCACCACCGGCCGGACACGGCAATCAGCCCCAGCATTTT. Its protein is CASSPPAGHGNQPQHF. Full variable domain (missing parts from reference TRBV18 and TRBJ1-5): NAGVMQNPRHLVRRRGQEARLRCSPMKGHSHVYWYRQLPEEGLKFMVYLQKENIIDESGMPKERFSAEFPKEGPSILRIQQVVRGDSAAYFCASSPPAGHGNQPQHFGDGTRLSIL.

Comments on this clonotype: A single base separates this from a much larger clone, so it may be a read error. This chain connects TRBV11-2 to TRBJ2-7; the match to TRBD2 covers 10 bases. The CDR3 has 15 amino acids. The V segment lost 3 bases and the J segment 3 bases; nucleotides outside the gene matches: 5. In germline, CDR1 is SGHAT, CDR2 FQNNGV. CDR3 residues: CASSFDSSGSYEQYF. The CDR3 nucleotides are TGTGCCAGCAGCTTTGATTCTAGCGGGAGCTACGAGCAGTACTTC.

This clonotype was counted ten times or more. The CDR3 is CASRVNRGSNQPQHF. The CDR3 DNA reads TGTGCCAGCAGGGTAAACAGGGGGAGCAATCAGCCCCAGCATTTT. The chain uses TRBV27 and TRBJ1-5; 8 bases fit TRBD1. This CDR3 has 15 residues. Germline loops: CDR1 MNHEY, CDR2 SMNVEV (reference sequence). V dropped 6 bases and J dropped 1; count of bases not matched to a gene: 5.

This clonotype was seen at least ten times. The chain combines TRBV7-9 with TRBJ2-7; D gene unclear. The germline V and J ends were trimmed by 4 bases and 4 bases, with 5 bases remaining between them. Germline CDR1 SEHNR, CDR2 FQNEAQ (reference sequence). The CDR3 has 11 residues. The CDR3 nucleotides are TGTGCCAGCAGCTCCGAATACGAGCAGTACTTC. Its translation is CASSSEYEQYF. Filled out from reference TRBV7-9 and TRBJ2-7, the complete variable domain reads DTGVSQNPRHKITKRGQNVTFRCDPISEHNRLYWYRQTLGQGPEFLTYFQNEAQLEKSRLLSDRFSAERPKGSFSTLEIQRTEQGDSAMYLCASSSEYEQYFGPGTRLTVT.

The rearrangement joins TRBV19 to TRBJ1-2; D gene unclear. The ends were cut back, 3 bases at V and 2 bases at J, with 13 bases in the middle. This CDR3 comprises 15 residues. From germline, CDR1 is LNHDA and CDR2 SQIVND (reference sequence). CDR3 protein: CASSITGSLNYGYTF. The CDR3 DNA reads TGTGCCAGTAGTATTACGGGCAGCCTAAACTATGGCTACACCTTC.

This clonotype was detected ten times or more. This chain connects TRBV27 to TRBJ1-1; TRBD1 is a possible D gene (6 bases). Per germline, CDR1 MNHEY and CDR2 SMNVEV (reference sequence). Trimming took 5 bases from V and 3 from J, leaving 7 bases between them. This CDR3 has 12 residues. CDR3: CASSGQYTEAFF. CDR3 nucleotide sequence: TGTGCCAGCAGTGGACAGTACACTGAAGCTTTCTTT.